This passage covers 23 T cell receptor beta chains from one sample sequenced in a study of glioma-infiltrating T cells. Amplification of TCR alpha and beta CDR3 regions from RNA used iRepertoire nested multiplex PCR. Using its own MiXCR run on the multiplex PCR reads, TCRdb lists one record per CDR3 protein. Altogether around 170,000 distinct CDR3 sequences are present, around 40% being singletons, with the ten largest covering 5.2%. The sequencing input was glioma tissue, nonneoplastic brain tissue, or PBMCs (not recorded which). All receptors derive from a human donor with low-grade glioma or glioblastoma, undergoing nonglioma brain surgery, or in good health (not recorded which).

V is TRBV12-3 or TRBV12-4 and J is TRBJ2-2, with TRBD2 identical over 10 bases. The CDR3 consists of 16 residues. V shed 8 bases, J shed 0 bases, and the junction held 6 bases outside the gene matches. CDR3 bases: TGTGCCAGCGGGACTAGCGAAAACGCGAACACCGGGGAGCTGTTTTTT. Translated, it gives CASGTSENANTGELFF.

As concerns this clonotype: The junction and the germline gene differ at one end; a read error may be behind it. The CDR3 DNA reads TGCGCCAGCAGCCCTTTAGCGGGAGCGAACAATGAGAAGTTCTTC. This translates into CASSPLAGANNEKFF. V usage is TRBV5-1 and J usage is TRBJ2-1; 9 nucleotides match TRBD2. The CDR3 is made up of 15 amino acids. The V gene's germline CDR1 is SGHRS and CDR2 YFSETQ. Using reference TRBV5-1 and TRBJ2-1 for the parts outside the CDR3, the full variable domain is KAGVTQTPRYLIKTRGQQVTLSCSPISGHRSVSWYQQTPGQGLQFLFEYFSETQRNKGNFPGRFSGRQFSNSRSEMNVSTLELGDSALYLCASSPLAGANNEKFFGPGTRLTVL.

This clonotype has a single count. This chain uses TRBV12-5 with TRBJ1-5; TRBD1 agrees at 8 bases. The germline V gene encodes CDR1 LGHNT and CDR2 FRNRAP. This CDR3 spans 15 amino acids. V shed 1 base and J 6 bases; nucleotides not matched to a gene: 5. CDR3 amino acids: CASGLGRDRSQPQHF. Written as DNA, the CDR3 is TGTGCTAGTGGTTTGGGTCGGGACAGGAGTCAGCCCCAGCATTTT.

In regard to this clonotype: Mismatch with germline at one junction end may stem from a read error. CDR3 nucleotide sequence: TGTGCCAGCAGTGAAACAGCGGAGCCCGGGACCGGGGAGCTATTTTTT. It translates to CASSETAEPGTGELFF. The chain combines TRBV2 with TRBJ2-2; the D gene could be TRBD1 or TRBD2 (5 bases each). There are 16 residues in the CDR3. Germline CDR1 SNHLY, CDR2 FYNNEI.

This clonotype came up a few times. The chain couples TRBV7-3 to TRBJ2-2, with 7 bases lining up with TRBD2. Trimming at V came to 7 bases and at J to 2 bases, leaving 4 bases not matched to a gene. Germline V lookup: CDR1 SGHTA, CDR2 FQGTGA. CDR3 size: 14 residues. The CDR3 here is CASKAGVNTGELFF. For the CDR3, the DNA is TGTGCCAGCAAGGCGGGAGTTAACACCGGGGAGCTGTTTTTT.

In this sample, this clonotype turned up many times. This sequence joins TRBV20-1 and TRBJ2-3; tentatively, D is TRBD2 (5 bases). From germline, CDR1 is DFQATT and CDR2 SNEGSKA (reference sequence). V gave up 6 bases and J gave up 1 base, with 20 bases separating them. The CDR3 consists of 16 residues. This CDR3 reads CSAGRVAAERTDTQYF. The CDR3 DNA sequence: TGCAGTGCCGGACGGGTGGCAGCGGAACGCACAGATACGCAGTATTTT.

Note on this clonotype: A much larger clone differs by one base, so this may be a read error. The rearrangement uses TRBV2 and TRBJ2-2; tentatively, D is TRBD2 (6 bases). This CDR3 has 14 residues. Germline V lookup: CDR1 SNHLY, CDR2 FYNNEI. The CDR3 spells CDSSTSLRTGELFF. Written as DNA, the CDR3 is TGTGACAGCAGTACTAGCTTACGGACCGGGGAGCTGTTTTTT.

The V gene is TRBV30, the J gene TRBJ1-1, with D unresolved. The CDR3 is 12 amino acids. Germline CDR1 GTSNPN, CDR2 SVGIG (reference sequence). The V end lost 2 bases, the J end lost 6 bases, and 10 bases lay between the germline ends. This CDR3 is CAWSPRGPEAFF. As DNA, the CDR3 is TGTGCCTGGAGTCCCCGAGGGCCTGAAGCTTTCTTT.

This clonotype was seen a handful of times. The chain carries TRBV7-2 and TRBJ1-2; D ambiguous. The V gene lost 1 base and the J gene lost 5 bases, with 11 bases spanning the gap. The CDR3 extends over 14 amino acids. The germline V gene encodes CDR1 SGHTA and CDR2 FQGNSA. The chain's CDR3 is CASSLVGQGYGYTF. DNA of the CDR3: TGTGCCAGCAGCTTAGTCGGGCAAGGGTATGGCTACACCTTC.

The count of this clonotype is one. The V gene is TRBV28, the J gene TRBJ1-2; 7 positions match TRBD1. Germline loops: CDR1 MDHEN, CDR2 SYDVKM. The V and J ends lost 1 base and 5 bases, in that order; junction bases with no gene match: 16. The CDR3 runs to 18 residues. The CDR3 DNA sequence: TGTGCCAGCAGTTTATCCTACTTGACAGGGACAGAGAAGTATGGCTACACCTTC. It codes for CASSLSYLTGTEKYGYTF.

Of note for this clonotype: This may arise from a read error, as a much more abundant clone is one base away. The chain has TRBV2 and TRBJ2-5, with a weak D call TRBD2 (5 bases). Looked up from germline, CDR1 is SNHLY and CDR2 is FYNNEI. V lost 7 bases, J lost 2 bases, and 8 bases lay in between. This CDR3 has 12 amino acids. CDR3 sequence reads: CASNGEQETQYF. CDR3 sequence (DNA): TGTGCCAGCAACGGGGAACAAGAGACCCAGTACTTC.

With respect to this clonotype: This may stem from a read error, because a much larger clone lies one nucleotide away. The chain joins TRBV20-1 to TRBJ2-7; D is tentatively TRBD1 or TRBD2 (5 bases each). Germline CDR1 and CDR2: DFQATT and SNEGSKA (reference sequence). The length of the CDR3 is 14 residues. The CDR3 loop reads CIRWWGPVNNEQYF. The CDR3 coding sequence is TGCATCCGTTGGTGGGGACCAGTAAACAATGAGCAGTACTTC.

Remarks on this clonotype: A read error is possible here, since a much larger clone lies one base away. The rearrangement uses TRBV28 and TRBJ1-2; 8 nucleotides align to TRBD1. Germline V gene sequence: CDR1 MDHEN, CDR2 SYDVKM. The trim removed 6 bases at V and 2 bases at J, leaving 5 bases unmatched. This CDR3 comprises 14 residues. The CDR3 DNA is TGTGCCAGCAGATACACAGGGGGGAACTATGGCTACACCTTC. It codes for CASRYTGGNYGYTF.

V is TRBV6-2 or TRBV6-3 and J is TRBJ2-2; D perhaps matches TRBD2 (7 bases). Germline V gene sequence: CDR1 MNHEY, CDR2 SVGEGT. CDR3 length equals 14 residues. Trimming pared 7 bases from V and 10 bases from J, leaving 19 bases between. CDR3 bases: TGTGCCAGCATCTCGATGAGGGGGGGGCTGGAGCTGTTTTTT. Protein sequence: CASISMRGGLELFF.

This clonotype was detected ten times or more. The chain couples TRBV20-1 to TRBJ2-5, with D perhaps TRBD1 (5 bases). Germline CDR1 DFQATT, CDR2 SNEGSKA (reference sequence). V lost 8 bases to trimming and J lost 4 bases, with 17 bases between them. The length of the CDR3 is 13 residues. The CDR3 coding sequence is TGCAGTAAATTAGCCGGACACGGAGAGACCCAGTACTTC. Protein sequence: CSKLAGHGETQYF.

As concerns this clonotype: Given a much more abundant clone one base away, this may be a read error. The V gene is TRBV7-6, the J gene TRBJ1-1, with D tentatively TRBD1 (5 bases). The CDR3 totals 15 residues. Trimming left V 5 bases short and J 4 bases short, with 17 bases between. CDR1 is SGHVS, CDR2 FNYEAQ, per germline. CDR3 DNA: TGTGCCAGCAGCGCCCTTAGGGGACCAAGCACTGAAGCTTTCTTT. Translated, it gives CASSALRGPSTEAFF. The full variable domain, in which reference TRBV7-6 and TRBJ1-1 provide the parts outside the CDR3, is GAGVSQSPRYKVTKRGQDVALRCDPISGHVSLYWYRQALGQGPEFLTYFNYEAQQDKSGLPNDRFSAERPEGSISTLTIQRTEQRDSAMYRCASSALRGPSTEAFFGQGTRLTVV.

The CDR3 is CASGPDRAGNTIYF. The CDR3 DNA sequence: TGTGCTAGTGGTCCGGACAGGGCTGGAAACACCATATATTTT. The rearrangement links TRBV12-5 to TRBJ1-3, with TRBD1 matching 8 bases. Trimming removed 5 bases from V and 2 bases from J; junction bases left unmatched: 2. Germline V gives CDR1 LGHNT, CDR2 FRNRAP. This CDR3 region has 14 residues.

Of note for this clonotype: Because it lacks the conserved phenylalanine or tryptophan at the end, this CDR3 is likely a read error. This sequence joins TRBV3-1 and TRBJ2-7; TRBD1 agrees at 8 bases. CDR1 is LGHDT, CDR2 YNNKEL, per germline (reference sequence). The CDR3 is 14 residues long. V dropped 4 bases and J dropped 2; count of bases not matched to a gene: 4. The CDR3 region has the DNA TGTGCCAGCAGCCTCGGGACAGGCCCCTACGAGCAGTACTTG. Its translation: CASSLGTGPYEQYL.

Only one count was recorded for this clonotype. This may stem from a read error, because a much larger clone lies one nucleotide away. The gene calls are TRBV20-1 and TRBJ2-1; the match to TRBD2 covers 13 bases. Germline values: CDR1 DFQATT, CDR2 SNEGSKA (reference sequence). The CDR3 totals 15 residues. J gave up 8 bases and V 6 bases, and 10 bases lay outside the gene matches. CDR3 protein: CSAGRLAGGEDEQFF. In nucleotides, the CDR3 is TGCAGTGCAGGGAGACTAGCGGGAGGTGAAGATGAGCAGTTCTTC.

Worth noting for this clonotype: This sequence may be a read error, since a much larger clone differs from it by one base. J is TRBJ2-7 and V is TRBV10-3, with a weak D call TRBD1 (7 bases). Trimming cost V 3 bases and J 2 bases, with 14 bases left between them. This CDR3 is built from 15 residues. Germline V gene lookup returns CDR1 ENHRY and CDR2 SYGVKD. The CDR3 nucleotides read TGTGCCATCAGTGATCACGACAGGGAGGCCTACGAGCAGTACTTC. Its translation: CAISDHDREAYEQYF.

CDR3 nucleotides: TGTGCCAGAGACCAAGATGATGGTAGGACCAGCAAAGAGGAGCAGTTCTTC. It encodes CARDQDDGRTSKEEQFF. The genes are TRBV4-2 and TRBJ2-1; no clear D gene. Germline CDR1 reads LGHNA; CDR2 reads YNFKEQ. The CDR3 is made up of 17 amino acids. V was trimmed by 9 bases and J by 10 bases, leaving 31 bases between them.

In regard to this clonotype: One junction end does not reproduce the germline sequence, and a read error may be involved. This sequence joins TRBV19 and TRBJ2-6, with TRBD1 matching 7 bases. Germline-derived CDR1 and CDR2 are LNHDA and SQIVND (reference sequence). The CDR3 extends over 15 amino acids. CDR3 loop: CASSIPGGRANLLTF. The CDR3 nucleotides read TGTGCCAGTAGTATCCCAGGGGGTAGGGCCAACCTCCTGACTTTC.

Regarding this clonotype: One end of the junction fails to match germline, which may point to a read error. The V call is TRBV3-1, the J call TRBJ2-3; TRBD2 might be the D (6 bases). The CDR3 totals 12 residues. The germline V gene encodes CDR1 LGHDT and CDR2 YNNKEL (reference sequence). This chain's CDR3 is CARSRGTDTQYF. As DNA, the CDR3 is TGTGCCAGGAGCCGGGGGACAGATACGCAGTATTTT.